This T cell receptor (beta chain) was obtained from a study of beta chain features in type 1 diabetes. Study-wide context: The study examined about 110,000,000 sorted cells across all samples. Overall study results and limits: The naive, central memory and Treg TCRB repertoires showed an apparent similarity that was greater among patients than among healthy donors.

Isolation of CD4+ naive, central memory, regulatory and stem cell-like memory cells was achieved by sorting via CD45RO/CCR7/CD25/CD127/CD95/CD27. Purity exceeding 95% was reached by all sorted populations. CDR1 is SGHAT, CDR2 FQNNGV, per germline. This CDR3 spans 17 amino acids. J was trimmed by 3 bases and V by 0 bases; bases with no gene match: 8. TCRB transcripts that were expressed got sequenced, as all of the isolated RNA had been reverse transcribed. Produced via immunoSEQ multiplex PCR; TCRdb's table is partial and in-frame only. The data show 900,000 or so clones, roughly 15% seen once. This clone has a handful of counts. The antigen remains unidentified.

The sequencing sample was made of naive CD4+ T cells from blood. The V gene is TRBV11-2, the J gene TRBJ2-5, with TRBD2 matching over 9 bases. The sequence derives from a woman in her late teens or twenties in good health. The CDR3 region is CASSLEAGGLEKETQYF. Here the CDR3 DNA reads TGTGCCAGCAGCTTAGAAGCGGGAGGCCTAGAAAAAGAGACCCAGTACTTC.